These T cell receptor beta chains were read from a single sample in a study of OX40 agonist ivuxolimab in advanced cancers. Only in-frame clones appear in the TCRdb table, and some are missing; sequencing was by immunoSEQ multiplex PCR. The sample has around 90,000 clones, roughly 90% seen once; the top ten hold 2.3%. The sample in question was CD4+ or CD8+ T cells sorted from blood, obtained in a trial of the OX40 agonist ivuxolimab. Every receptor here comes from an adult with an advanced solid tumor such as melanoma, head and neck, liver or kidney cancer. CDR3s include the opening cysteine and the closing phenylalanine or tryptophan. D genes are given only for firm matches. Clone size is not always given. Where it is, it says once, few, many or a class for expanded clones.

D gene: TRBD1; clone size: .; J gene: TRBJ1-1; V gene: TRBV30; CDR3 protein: CAWNRGSGTEAFF; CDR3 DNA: TGTGCCTGGAACAGGGGATCGGGCACTGAAGCTTTCTTT
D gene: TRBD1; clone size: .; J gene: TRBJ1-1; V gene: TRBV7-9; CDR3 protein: CASSLSVGGSTEAFF; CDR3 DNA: TGTGCCAGCAGCTTATCCGTAGGGGGCTCCACTGAAGCTTTCTTT
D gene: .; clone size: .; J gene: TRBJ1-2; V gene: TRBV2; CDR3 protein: CASSGGQGYGYTF; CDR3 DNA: TGTGCCAGCAGTGGGGGGCAGGGCTATGGCTACACCTTC
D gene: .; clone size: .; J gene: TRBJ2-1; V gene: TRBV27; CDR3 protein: CASSFWAGRGGSYNEQFF; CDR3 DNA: TGTGCCAGCAGTTTCTGGGCAGGTAGGGGCGGTTCCTACAATGAGCAGTTCTTC
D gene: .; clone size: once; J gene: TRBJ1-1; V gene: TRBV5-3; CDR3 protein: CARSARMNTEAFF; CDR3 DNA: TGTGCCAGAAGCGCCCGTATGAACACTGAAGCTTTCTTT
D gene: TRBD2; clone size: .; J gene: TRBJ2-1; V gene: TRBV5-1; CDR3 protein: CASSLAGTSGGNNEQFF; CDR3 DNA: TGCGCCAGCAGCTTGGCCGGGACTAGCGGGGGTAACAATGAGCAGTTCTTC
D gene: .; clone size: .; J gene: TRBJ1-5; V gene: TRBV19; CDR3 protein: CASTDVRGSYSNQPQHF; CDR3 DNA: TGTGCCAGTACCGATGTCAGAGGGAGCTATAGCAATCAGCCCCAGCATTTT
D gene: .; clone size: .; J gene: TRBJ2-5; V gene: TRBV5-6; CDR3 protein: CASSLGGTQETQYF; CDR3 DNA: TGTGCCAGCAGCTTAGGGGGTACGCAAGAGACCCAGTACTTC
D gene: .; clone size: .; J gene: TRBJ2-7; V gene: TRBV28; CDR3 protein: CASMWGLSYEQYF; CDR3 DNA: TGTGCCAGCATGTGGGGGTTATCCTACGAGCAGTACTTC
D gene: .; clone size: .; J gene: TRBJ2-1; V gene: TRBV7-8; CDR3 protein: CASSSTLYNEQFF; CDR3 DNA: TGTGCCAGCAGCTCGACATTGTACAATGAGCAGTTCTTC
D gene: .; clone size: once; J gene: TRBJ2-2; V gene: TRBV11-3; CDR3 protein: CASSLGPYTGELFF; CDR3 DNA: TGTGCCAGCAGCTTGGGTCCCTACACCGGGGAGCTGTTTTTT
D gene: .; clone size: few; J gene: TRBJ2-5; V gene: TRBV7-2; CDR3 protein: CASSYLAEYQETQYF; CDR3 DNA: TGTGCCAGCAGCTACTTAGCGGAGTACCAAGAGACCCAGTACTTC
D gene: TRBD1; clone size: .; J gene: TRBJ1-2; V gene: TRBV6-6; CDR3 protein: CASSFQGANYGYTF; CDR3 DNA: TGTGCCAGCAGTTTTCAGGGGGCCAACTATGGCTACACCTTC
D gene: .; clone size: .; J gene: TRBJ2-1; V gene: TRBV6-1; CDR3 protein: CASSIIGQLYNEQFF; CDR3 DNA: TGTGCCAGCAGTATAATAGGACAGCTCTACAATGAGCAGTTCTTC
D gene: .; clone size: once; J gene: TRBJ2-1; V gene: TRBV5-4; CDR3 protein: CASSLRFGGRGDEQFF; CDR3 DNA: TGTGCCAGCAGCTTGAGGTTCGGGGGCCGGGGGGATGAGCAGTTCTTC
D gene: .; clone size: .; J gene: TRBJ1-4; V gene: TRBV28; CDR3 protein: CASKSTATNEKLFF; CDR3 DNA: TGTGCCAGCAAGTCCACTGCAACTAATGAAAAACTGTTTTTT
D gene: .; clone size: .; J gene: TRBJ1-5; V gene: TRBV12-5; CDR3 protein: CASGLPTLVQGMWNQPQHF; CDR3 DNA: TGTGCTAGTGGTTTGCCCACCCTCGTACAGGGCATGTGGAATCAGCCCCAGCATTTT
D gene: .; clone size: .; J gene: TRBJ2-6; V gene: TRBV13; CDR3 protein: CASMERSFSGANVLTF; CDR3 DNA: TGTGCCAGCATGGAGCGGTCCTTCTCTGGGGCCAACGTCCTGACTTTC
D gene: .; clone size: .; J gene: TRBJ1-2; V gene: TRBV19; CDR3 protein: CASSIPGRYGYTF; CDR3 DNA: TGTGCCAGTAGTATTCCCGGGAGGTATGGCTACACCTTC
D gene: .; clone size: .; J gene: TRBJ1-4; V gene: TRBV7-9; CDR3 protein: CASSRLAGQVNEKLFF; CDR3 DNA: TGTGCCAGCAGCCGGCTTGCGGGGCAGGTTAATGAAAAACTGTTTTTT
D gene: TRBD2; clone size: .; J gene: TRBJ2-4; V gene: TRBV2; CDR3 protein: CASSLAGVAKNIQYF; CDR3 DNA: TGTGCCAGCAGCCTAGCGGGGGTAGCCAAAAACATTCAGTACTTC
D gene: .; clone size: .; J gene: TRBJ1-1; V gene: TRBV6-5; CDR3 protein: CASSYGLMNTEAFF; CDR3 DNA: TGTGCCAGCAGTTACGGGCTTATGAACACTGAAGCTTTCTTT
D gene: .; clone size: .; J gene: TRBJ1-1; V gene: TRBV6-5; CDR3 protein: CAISESFGSEAFF; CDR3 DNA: TGTGCCATCAGTGAGTCGTTTGGCAGTGAAGCTTTCTTT
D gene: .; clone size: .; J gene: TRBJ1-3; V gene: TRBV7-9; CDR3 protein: CASTGTTGNTIYF; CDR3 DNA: TGTGCCAGCACAGGGACGACTGGAAACACCATATATTTT
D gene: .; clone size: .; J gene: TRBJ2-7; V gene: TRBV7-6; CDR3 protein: CASSQNLQGGEQYF; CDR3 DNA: TGTGCCAGCAGCCAGAATCTACAGGGCGGCGAGCAGTACTTC
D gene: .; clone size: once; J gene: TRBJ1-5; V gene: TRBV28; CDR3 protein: CASRWTANQPQHF; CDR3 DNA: TGTGCCAGCAGATGGACGGCAAATCAGCCCCAGCATTTT
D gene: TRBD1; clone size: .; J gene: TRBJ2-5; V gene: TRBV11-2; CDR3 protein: CASSQMTGGGETQYF; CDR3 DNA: TGTGCCAGCAGCCAGATGACAGGGGGCGGAGAGACCCAGTACTTC
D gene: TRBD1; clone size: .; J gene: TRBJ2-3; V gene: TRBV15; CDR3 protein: CATSGQGGDTQYF; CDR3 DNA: TGTGCCACCAGCGGACAGGGTGGAGATACGCAGTATTTT
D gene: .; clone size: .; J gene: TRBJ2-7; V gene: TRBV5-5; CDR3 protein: CASSYESYFEQYF; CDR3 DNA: TGTGCCAGCAGCTATGAATCCTACTTCGAGCAGTACTTC
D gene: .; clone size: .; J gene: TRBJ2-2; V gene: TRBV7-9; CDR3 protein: CASSLAQPSTGELFF; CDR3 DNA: TGTGCCAGCAGCTTAGCGCAACCCTCCACCGGGGAGCTGTTTTTT
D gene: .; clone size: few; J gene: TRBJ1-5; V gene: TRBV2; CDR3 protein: CAISNYVAGSPPQHF; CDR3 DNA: TGTGCCATCTCCAATTACGTGGCAGGGAGTCCGCCCCAGCATTTT
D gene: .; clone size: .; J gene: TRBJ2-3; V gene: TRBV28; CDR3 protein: CASSSPAGTQYF; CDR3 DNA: TGTGCCAGCAGTTCCCCCGCCGGTACGCAGTATTTT
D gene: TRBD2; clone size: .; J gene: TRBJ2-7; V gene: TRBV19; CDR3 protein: CASSIKTSGSYEQYF; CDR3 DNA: TGTGCCAGTAGTATTAAGACTAGCGGATCCTACGAGCAGTACTTC
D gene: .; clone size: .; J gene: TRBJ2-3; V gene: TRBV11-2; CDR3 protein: CASSLVPWTLLSTDTQYF; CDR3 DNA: TGTGCCAGCAGCTTAGTTCCTTGGACATTACTTAGCACAGATACGCAGTATTTT
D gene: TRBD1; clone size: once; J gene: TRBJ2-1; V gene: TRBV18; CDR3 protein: CASSRPGQGPNEQFF; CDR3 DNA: TGTGCCAGCTCACGTCCGGGACAGGGTCCCAATGAGCAGTTCTTC
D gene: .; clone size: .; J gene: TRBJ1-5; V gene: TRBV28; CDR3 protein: CASSLGGGLNQPQHF; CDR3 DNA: TGTGCCAGCAGTTTAGGAGGGGGTCTCAATCAGCCCCAGCATTTT
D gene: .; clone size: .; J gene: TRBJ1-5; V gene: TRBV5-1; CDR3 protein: CASRNQPQHF; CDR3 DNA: TGCGCCAGCAGAAATCAGCCCCAGCATTTT
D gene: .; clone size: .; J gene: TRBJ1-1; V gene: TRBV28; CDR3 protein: CASSLIGAEAFF; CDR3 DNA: TGTGCCAGCAGTTTAATAGGCGCTGAAGCTTTCTTT
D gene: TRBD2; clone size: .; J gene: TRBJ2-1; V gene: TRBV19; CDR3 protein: CASSPTTGRAGEQFF; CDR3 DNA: TGTGCCAGTAGTCCCACTACCGGGAGGGCCGGTGAGCAGTTCTTC
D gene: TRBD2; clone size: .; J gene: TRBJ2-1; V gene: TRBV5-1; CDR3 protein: CASSRGGGSSYNEQFF; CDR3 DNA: TGCGCCAGCAGCCGGGGCGGGGGGAGCTCCTACAATGAGCAGTTCTTC
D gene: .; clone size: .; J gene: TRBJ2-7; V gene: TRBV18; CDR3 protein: CASSPQGGSYEQYF; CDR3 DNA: TGTGCCAGCTCACCACAAGGGGGCTCCTACGAGCAGTACTTC
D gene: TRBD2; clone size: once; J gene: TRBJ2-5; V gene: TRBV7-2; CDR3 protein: CASSARLAGGETQYF; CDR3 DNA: TGTGCCAGCAGCGCCCGACTAGCGGGAGGGGAGACCCAGTACTTC
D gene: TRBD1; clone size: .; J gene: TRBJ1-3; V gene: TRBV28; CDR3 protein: CASRQGQGGNTIYF; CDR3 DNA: TGTGCCAGCAGACAGGGACAGGGCGGAAACACCATATATTTT
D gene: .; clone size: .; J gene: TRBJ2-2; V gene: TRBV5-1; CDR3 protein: CASQPPGAHNTGELFF; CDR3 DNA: TGCGCCTCCCAACCCCCAGGGGCGCATAACACCGGGGAGCTGTTTTTT
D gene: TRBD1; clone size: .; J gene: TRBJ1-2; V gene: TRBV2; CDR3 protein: CASSAPGGQGAFFYGYTF; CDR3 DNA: TGTGCCAGCAGTGCCCCCGGAGGACAGGGGGCGTTTTTTTATGGCTACACCTTC
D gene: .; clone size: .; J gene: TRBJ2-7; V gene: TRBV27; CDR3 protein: CASTTLVSYEQYF; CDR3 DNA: TGTGCCAGCACCACACTAGTCTCCTACGAGCAGTACTTC
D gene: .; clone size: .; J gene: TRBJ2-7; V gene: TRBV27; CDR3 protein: CASRLRSVAPYEQYF; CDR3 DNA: TGTGCCAGCAGATTGAGGTCCGTAGCCCCTTACGAGCAGTACTTC